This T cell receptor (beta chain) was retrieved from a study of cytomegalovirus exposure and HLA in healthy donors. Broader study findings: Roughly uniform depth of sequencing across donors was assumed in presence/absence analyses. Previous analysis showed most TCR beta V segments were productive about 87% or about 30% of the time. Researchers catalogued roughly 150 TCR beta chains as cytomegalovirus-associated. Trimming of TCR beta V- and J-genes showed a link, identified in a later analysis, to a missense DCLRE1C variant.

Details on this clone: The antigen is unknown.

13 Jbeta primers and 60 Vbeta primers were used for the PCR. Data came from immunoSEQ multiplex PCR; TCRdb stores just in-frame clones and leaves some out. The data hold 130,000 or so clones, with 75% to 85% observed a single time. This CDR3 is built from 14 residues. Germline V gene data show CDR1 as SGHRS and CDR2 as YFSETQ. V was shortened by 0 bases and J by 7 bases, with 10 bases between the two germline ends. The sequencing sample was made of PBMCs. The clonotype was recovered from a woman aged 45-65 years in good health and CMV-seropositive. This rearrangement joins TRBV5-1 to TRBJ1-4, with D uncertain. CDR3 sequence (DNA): TGCGCCAGCAGCTTGGCCGGGAACCTTGAAAAACTGTTTTTT. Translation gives CASSLAGNLEKLFF.